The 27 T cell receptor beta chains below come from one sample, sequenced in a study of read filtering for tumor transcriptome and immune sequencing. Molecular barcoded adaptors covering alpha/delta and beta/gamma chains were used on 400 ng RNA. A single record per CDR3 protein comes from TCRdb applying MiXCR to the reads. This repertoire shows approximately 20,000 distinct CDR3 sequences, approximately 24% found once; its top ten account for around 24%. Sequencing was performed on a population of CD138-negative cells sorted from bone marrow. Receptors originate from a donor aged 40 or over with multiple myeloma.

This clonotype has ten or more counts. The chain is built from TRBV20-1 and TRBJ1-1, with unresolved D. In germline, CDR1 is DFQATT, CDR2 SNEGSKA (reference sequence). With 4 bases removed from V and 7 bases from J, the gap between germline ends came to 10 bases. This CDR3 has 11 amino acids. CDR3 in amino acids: CSATGGGEAFF. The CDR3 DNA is TGCAGTGCTACGGGCGGCGGTGAAGCTTTCTTT.

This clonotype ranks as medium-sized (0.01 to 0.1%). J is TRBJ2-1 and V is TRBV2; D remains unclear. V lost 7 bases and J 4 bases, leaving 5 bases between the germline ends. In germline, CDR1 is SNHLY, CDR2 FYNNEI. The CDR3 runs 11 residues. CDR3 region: CASNGYNEQFF. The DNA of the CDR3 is TGTGCCAGCAACGGATACAATGAGCAGTTCTTC.

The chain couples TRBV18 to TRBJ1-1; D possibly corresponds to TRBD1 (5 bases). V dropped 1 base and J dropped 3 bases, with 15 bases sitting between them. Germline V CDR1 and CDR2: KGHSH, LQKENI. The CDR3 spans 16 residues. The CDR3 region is CASSPRVVDSYTEAFF. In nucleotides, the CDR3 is TGTGCCAGCTCACCACGGGTAGTTGACAGCTACACTGAAGCTTTCTTT.

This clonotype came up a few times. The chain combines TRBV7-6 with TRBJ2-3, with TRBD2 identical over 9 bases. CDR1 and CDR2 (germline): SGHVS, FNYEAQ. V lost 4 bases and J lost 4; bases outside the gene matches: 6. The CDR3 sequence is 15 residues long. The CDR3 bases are TGTGCCAGCAGCTCCAATAGCGGGAGCGCAGATACGCAGTATTTT. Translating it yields CASSSNSGSADTQYF.

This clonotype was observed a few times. Here the CDR3 reads CASNMDRGAYNEQFF. The CDR3 DNA sequence: TGTGCCAGCAACATGGACAGGGGGGCATACAATGAGCAGTTCTTC. This sequence joins TRBV2 and TRBJ2-1; 10 bases are a match to TRBD1. CDR3 length equals 15 residues. V dropped 7 bases and J dropped 4; count of bases not matched to a gene: 7. In germline, CDR1 is SNHLY, CDR2 FYNNEI.

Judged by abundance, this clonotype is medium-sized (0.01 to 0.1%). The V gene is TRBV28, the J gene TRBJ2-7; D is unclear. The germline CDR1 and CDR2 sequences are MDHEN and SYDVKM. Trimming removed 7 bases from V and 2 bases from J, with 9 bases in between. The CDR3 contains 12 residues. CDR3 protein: CASNGAAYEQYF. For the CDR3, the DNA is TGTGCCAGCAACGGTGCGGCCTACGAGCAGTACTTC. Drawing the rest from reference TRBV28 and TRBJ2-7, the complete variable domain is DVKVTQSSRYLVKRTGEKVFLECVQDMDHENMFWYRQDPGLGLRLIYFSYDVKMKEKGDIPEGYSVSREKKERFSLILESASTNQTSMYLCASNGAAYEQYFGPGTRLTVT.

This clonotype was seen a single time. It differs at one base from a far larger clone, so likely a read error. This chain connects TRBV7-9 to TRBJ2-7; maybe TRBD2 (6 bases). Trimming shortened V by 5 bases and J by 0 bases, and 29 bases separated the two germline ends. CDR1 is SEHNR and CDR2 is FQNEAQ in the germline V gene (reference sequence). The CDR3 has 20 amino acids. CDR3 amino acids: CASSALTGSRGDRNSYEQYF. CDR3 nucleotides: TGTGCCAGCAGCGCACTTACCGGGTCGCGGGGCGATAGGAACTCCTACGAGCAGTACTTC.

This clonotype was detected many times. The CDR3 DNA reads as TGTGCCAGCAGTCAGGGCTTTACCTACGAGCAGTACTTC. Protein product: CASSQGFTYEQYF. The chain has TRBV2 and TRBJ2-7, with a possible D match to TRBD1 (5 bases). The V gene's germline CDR1 is SNHLY and CDR2 FYNNEI. V dropped 5 bases and J dropped 2 bases, with 10 bases sitting between them. The CDR3 is made up of 13 amino acids.

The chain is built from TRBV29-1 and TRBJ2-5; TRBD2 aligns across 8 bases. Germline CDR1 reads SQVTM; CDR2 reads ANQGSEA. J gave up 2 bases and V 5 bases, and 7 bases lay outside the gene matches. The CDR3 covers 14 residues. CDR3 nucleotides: TGCAGCGTTTCAATACTAGCGGCTCAAGAGACCCAGTACTTC. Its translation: CSVSILAAQETQYF.

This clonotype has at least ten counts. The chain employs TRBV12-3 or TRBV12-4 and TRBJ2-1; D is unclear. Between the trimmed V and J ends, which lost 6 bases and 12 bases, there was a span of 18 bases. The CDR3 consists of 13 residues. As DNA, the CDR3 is TGTGCCAGCAGCCGAAAGCAGACCCTGGGGCAGTTCTTC. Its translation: CASSRKQTLGQFF.

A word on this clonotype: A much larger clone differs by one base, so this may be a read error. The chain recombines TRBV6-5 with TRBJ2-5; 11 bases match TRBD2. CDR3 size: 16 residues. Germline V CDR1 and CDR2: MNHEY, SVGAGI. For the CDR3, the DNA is TGTGCCAGCAGTTACCATCTAGCGGGAGGTCAAGGGACCCAGTACTTC. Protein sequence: CASSYHLAGGQGTQYF.

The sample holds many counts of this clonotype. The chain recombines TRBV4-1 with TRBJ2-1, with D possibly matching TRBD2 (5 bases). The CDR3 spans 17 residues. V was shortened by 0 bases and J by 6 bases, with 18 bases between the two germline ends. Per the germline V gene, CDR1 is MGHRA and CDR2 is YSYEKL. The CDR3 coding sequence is TGCGCCAGCAGCCAAGATAAGGCGTCGGCTAGCCTCAATGAGCAGTTCTTC. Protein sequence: CASSQDKASASLNEQFF.

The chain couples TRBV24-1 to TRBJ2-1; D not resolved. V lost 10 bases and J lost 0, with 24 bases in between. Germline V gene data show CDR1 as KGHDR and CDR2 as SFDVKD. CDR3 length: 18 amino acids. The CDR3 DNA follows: TGTGCCACGAAAAATTCAAACCCCTCAGGCGGCTCCTACAATGAGCAGTTCTTC. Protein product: CATKNSNPSGGSYNEQFF.

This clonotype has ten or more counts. The CDR3 bases are TGCGCCAGCAGCCGGGGGATTAGCGGAAACTCCTACAATGAGCAGTTCTTC. Amino acid sequence: CASSRGISGNSYNEQFF. The V gene is TRBV4-3, the J gene TRBJ2-1; D might be TRBD2 (6 bases). The CDR3 is made up of 17 amino acids. Germline V gene data show CDR1 as LGHNA and CDR2 as YSLEER. The V and J ends lost 4 bases and 0 bases respectively, with 16 bases between them.

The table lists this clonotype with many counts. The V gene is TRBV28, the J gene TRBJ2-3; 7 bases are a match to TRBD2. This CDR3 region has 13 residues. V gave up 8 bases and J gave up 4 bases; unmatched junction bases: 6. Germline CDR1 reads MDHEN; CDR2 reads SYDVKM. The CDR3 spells CASGGGSPDTQYF. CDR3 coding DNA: TGTGCCAGCGGGGGAGGGAGTCCAGATACGCAGTATTTT. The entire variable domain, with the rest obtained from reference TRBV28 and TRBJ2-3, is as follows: DVKVTQSSRYLVKRTGEKVFLECVQDMDHENMFWYRQDPGLGLRLIYFSYDVKMKEKGDIPEGYSVSREKKERFSLILESASTNQTSMYLCASGGGSPDTQYFGPGTRLTVL.

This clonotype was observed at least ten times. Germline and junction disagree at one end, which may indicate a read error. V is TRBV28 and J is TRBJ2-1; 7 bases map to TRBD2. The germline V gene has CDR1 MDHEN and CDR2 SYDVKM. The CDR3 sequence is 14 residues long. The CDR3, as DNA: TGTGCCAGCAGTCCCTTTAGCGGGTACAGTGAGCAGTTCTTC. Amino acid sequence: CASSPFSGYSEQFF.

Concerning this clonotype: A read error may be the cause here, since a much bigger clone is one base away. The CDR3 protein is CASSQSGVAKDIQYF. The CDR3, as DNA: TGTGCCAGTAGTCAGTCAGGGGTGGCCAAAGACATTCAGTACTTC. The V and J genes are TRBV19 and TRBJ2-4; TRBD1 is a possible D gene (6 bases). The CDR3 loop spans 15 amino acids. CDR1 is LNHDA, CDR2 SQIVND, per germline (reference sequence).

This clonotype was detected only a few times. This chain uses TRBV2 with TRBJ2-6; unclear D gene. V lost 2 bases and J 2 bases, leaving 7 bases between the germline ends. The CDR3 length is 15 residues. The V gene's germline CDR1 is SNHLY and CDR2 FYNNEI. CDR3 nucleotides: TGTGCCAGCAGTGAAAGCGAGGCTGGGGCCAACGTCCTGACTTTC. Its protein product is CASSESEAGANVLTF.

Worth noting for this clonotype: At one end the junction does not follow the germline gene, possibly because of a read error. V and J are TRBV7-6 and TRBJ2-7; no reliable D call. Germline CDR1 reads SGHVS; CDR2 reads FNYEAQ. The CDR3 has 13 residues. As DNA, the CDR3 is TGTGCCAGCAGCTCTAACCCTTCTTACGAGCAGCACTTC. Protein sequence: CASSSNPSYEQHF.

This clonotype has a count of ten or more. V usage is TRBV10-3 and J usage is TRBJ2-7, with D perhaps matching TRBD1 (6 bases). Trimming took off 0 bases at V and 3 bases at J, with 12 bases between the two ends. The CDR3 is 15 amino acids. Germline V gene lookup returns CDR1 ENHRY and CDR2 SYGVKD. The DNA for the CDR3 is TGTGCCATCAGTGAGTCTACAGGGAGCAGCTACGAGCAGTACTTC. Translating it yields CAISESTGSSYEQYF.

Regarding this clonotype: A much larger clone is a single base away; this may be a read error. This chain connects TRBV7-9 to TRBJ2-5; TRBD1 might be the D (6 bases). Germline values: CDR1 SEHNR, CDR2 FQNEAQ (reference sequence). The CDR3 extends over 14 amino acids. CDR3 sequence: CASSETGRQETQHF. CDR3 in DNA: TGTGCCAGCAGCGAGACAGGCCGCCAAGAGACCCAGCACTTC.

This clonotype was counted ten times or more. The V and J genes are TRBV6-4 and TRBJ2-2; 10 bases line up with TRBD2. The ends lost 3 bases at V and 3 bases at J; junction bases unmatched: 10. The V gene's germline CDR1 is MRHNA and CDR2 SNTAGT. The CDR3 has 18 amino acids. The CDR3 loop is CASSEGASGSHHTGELFF. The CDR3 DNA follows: TGTGCCAGCAGTGAGGGGGCTAGCGGGAGTCACCACACCGGGGAGCTGTTTTTT.

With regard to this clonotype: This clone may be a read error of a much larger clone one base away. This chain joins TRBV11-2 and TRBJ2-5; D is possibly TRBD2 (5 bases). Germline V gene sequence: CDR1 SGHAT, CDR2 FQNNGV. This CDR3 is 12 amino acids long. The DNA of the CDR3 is TGTGCCAGCACGACTACACAAGGGACCCAGTACTTC. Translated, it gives CASTTTQGTQYF.

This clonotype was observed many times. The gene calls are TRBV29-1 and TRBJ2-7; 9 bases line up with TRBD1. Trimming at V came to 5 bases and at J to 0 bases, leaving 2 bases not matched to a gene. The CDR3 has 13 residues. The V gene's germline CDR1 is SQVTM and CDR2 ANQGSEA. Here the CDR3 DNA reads TGCAGCGTTCGGACAGGGGTCTCCTACGAGCAGTACTTC. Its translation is CSVRTGVSYEQYF.

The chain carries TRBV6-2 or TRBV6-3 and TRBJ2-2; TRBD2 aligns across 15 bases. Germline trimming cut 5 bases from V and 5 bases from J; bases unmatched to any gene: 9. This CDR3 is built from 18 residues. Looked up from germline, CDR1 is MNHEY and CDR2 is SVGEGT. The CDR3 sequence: CASSRALGLAGGTGELFF. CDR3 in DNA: TGTGCCAGCAGTCGAGCCCTTGGACTAGCGGGAGGGACCGGGGAGCTGTTTTTT.

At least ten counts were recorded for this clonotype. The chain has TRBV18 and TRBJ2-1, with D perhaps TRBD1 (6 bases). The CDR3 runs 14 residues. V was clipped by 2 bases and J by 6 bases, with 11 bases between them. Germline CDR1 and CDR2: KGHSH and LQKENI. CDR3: CASSPTRDTNEQFF. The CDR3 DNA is TGTGCCAGCTCACCAACTCGGGACACCAATGAGCAGTTCTTC.

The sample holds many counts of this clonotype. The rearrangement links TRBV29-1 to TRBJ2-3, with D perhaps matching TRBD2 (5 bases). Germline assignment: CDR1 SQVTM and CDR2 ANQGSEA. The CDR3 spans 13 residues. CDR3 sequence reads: CSTYFGGTDTQYF. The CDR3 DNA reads TGCAGTACATACTTCGGGGGCACAGATACGCAGTATTTT.